This is a list of T cell receptor beta chains from one sample in a study of T cells in Graves' hyperthyroidism and ophthalmopathy. TCRdb analysed the multiplex PCR reads with MiXCR anew, one entry per CDR3 protein. This table holds about 410,000 distinct CDR3 sequences, about 14% found once. Sequenced: blood. These receptors came from a woman aged 30 to 39 with Graves' ophthalmopathy. CDR3s include the opening cysteine and the closing phenylalanine or tryptophan. Fields, in order: clone size, V gene, J gene, D gene, CDR3 DNA, CDR3 protein. A D gene is named only where the DNA matches it firmly. Where a row states a size, it is once, few, many or the class of an expanded clone; other rows omit it.

many	TRBV7-2	TRBJ1-3	NA	TGTGCCAGCAGCTTAGCAGGCAAAAGCTCTGGAAACACCATATATTTT	CASSLAGKSSGNTIYF
many	TRBV9	TRBJ2-7	NA	TGTGCCAGCAGCGTAGAGGGGAGCTTTGACGAGCAGTACTTC	CASSVEGSFDEQYF
few	TRBV15	TRBJ1-4	NA	TGTGCCACCGAACCGGGTCCAGGGTTTGAAAAACTGTCTTTT	CATEPGPGFEKLSF
many	TRBV20-1	TRBJ2-1	NA	TGCAGCCTAGGGAGCTCCTACAATGAGCAGTTCTTC	CSLGSSYNEQFF
many	TRBV5-1	TRBJ1-2	TRBD1	TGCGCCAGCAGCCGGGGACAGGGGGCGCCTGGCTACACCTTC	CASSRGQGAPGYTF
many	TRBV6-1	TRBJ2-7	NA	TGTGCCAGCAGTGAATTCGGGCTGGGTGGAAGCGAGCAGTACTTC	CASSEFGLGGSEQYF
many	TRBV3-1	TRBJ1-1	NA	TGTGCCAGCAGGGGGGTTTCCACTGAAGCTTTCTTT	CASRGVSTEAFF
many	TRBV30	TRBJ1-6	NA	TGTGCCTGGAGTGTAGCAACACTCAGTTCCTATAATTCACCCCTCCACTTT	CAWSVATLSSYNSPLHF
many	TRBV12-3/TRBV12-4	TRBJ1-1	NA	TGTGCCAGCAGTTTAAACGGGGGCACTGAAGCTTTCTTT	CASSLNGGTEAFF
many	TRBV28	TRBJ2-1	NA	TGTGCCAGCAGAGACAATGAGCAGTTCTTC	CASRDNEQFF
many	TRBV7-8	TRBJ1-2	TRBD1	TGTGCCAGCAGCTCCGGGACAGGGGATGTCTATGGCTACACCTTC	CASSSGTGDVYGYTF
many	TRBV20-1	TRBJ2-5	TRBD2	TGCAGTGCTAGAGAGGGCGGGGGGGTAGTAGAGACCCAGTACTTC	CSAREGGGVVETQYF
few	TRBV27	TRBJ2-1	NA	TGTGCCAGCAGTTTATCGAATGGGGGATTAAGTGAGCAGTTCTTC	CASSLSNGGLSEQFF
many	TRBV14	TRBJ2-3	TRBD1	TGTGCCAGCAGCCAAGATCTTCGGACAGGGCGGACAGATACGCAGTATTTT	CASSQDLRTGRTDTQYF
many	TRBV11-2	TRBJ1-1	NA	TGTGCCAGCAGCTTAATGGCGGGGGGCACTGAAGCTTTCTTT	CASSLMAGGTEAFF
many	TRBV3-1	TRBJ1-6	NA	TGTGCCAGCAGCCTCTTGGGCATCGGCAGTTATAATTCACCCCTCCACTTT	CASSLLGIGSYNSPLHF
many	TRBV10-3	TRBJ2-5	TRBD1	TGTGCCATCAGCCCGACAGGGTTGGAGACCCAGTACTTC	CAISPTGLETQYF
many	TRBV12-3/TRBV12-4	TRBJ1-1	TRBD1	TGTGCCAGCAGTTTAACTATTGGTTTTCTTTGGGGGACAGACCCAAAAGGTACGAACACTGAAGCTTTCTTT	CASSLTIGFLWGTDPKGTNTEAFF
few	TRBV28	TRBJ2-5	NA	TGTGCCAGCAGGGATTCAGGGGCCGAAGAGACCCAGTACTTC	CASRDSGAEETQYF
NA	TRBV7-2	TRBJ2-7	TRBD2	TGTGCCAGCAGCTGGGGGGGCGAGCAGTACTTC	CASSWGGEQYF
many	TRBV7-9	TRBJ2-1	NA	TGTGCCAGCAGTTCGGTGTACAATGAGCAGTTCTTC	CASSSVYNEQFF
many	TRBV9	TRBJ1-1	NA	TGTGCCAGCAGCGTAGACGGTGGTGGGGAAACAACTGAAGCTTTCTTT	CASSVDGGGETTEAFF
NA	TRBV3-1	TRBJ2-6	TRBD1	TGTGCCAGCAGCCAAGCAGGGACAGGGGACTCTGGGGCCAACGTCCTGACTTTC	CASSQAGTGDSGANVLTF
many	TRBV7-3	TRBJ2-5	NA	TGTGCCAGCAGGGCTGACGGGGGCTTGGAGACCCAGTACTTC	CASRADGGLETQYF
NA	TRBV9	TRBJ1-6	NA	TGTGCCAGCAGCGTAGAGAGTTCCTTTTCACCCCTCCACTTT	CASSVESSFSPLHF